These 3 T cell receptor beta chains were sequenced from one sample in a study of regulatory T cells in long-lasting Graves disease. Time point described: persistent/refractory GD, antithyroid drugs over 5 years with positive TRAb. PBMCs provided the RNA from which the TCR library was made. With iRepertoire HTBI primers and Arm-PCR of CDR3 regions, TCR beta libraries were built. MiXCR, run by TCRdb on the multiplex PCR reads, gives a single entry per CDR3 protein. In the table there are about 420,000 distinct CDR3 sequences, about 25% of which are singletons. Sequencing was performed on peripheral blood mononuclear cells (PBMCs), taken when the disease was refractory, from a patient treated with antithyroid drugs. The receptors derive from a female donor with Graves disease.

This chain links TRBV13 with TRBJ2-7; D ambiguous. CDR3 size: 13 residues. Trimming cost V 6 bases and J 0 bases, with 9 bases left between them. Germline V gene lookup returns CDR1 PRHDT and CDR2 FYEKMQ (reference sequence). The CDR3: CASRLQSSYEQYF. CDR3 nucleotides: TGTGCCAGCAGATTACAGAGCTCCTACGAGCAGTACTTC.

This clonotype showed up just a few times. A read error is possible here, since a much larger clone lies one base away. This rearrangement joins TRBV28 to TRBJ2-2; the D gene could be TRBD1 or TRBD2 (5 bases each). The germline V gene encodes CDR1 MDHEN and CDR2 SYDVKM. This CDR3 region has 15 residues. Trimming removed 7 bases at V and 4 bases at J, with 16 bases between. Written as DNA, the CDR3 is TGTGCCAGCAACTCCCGGGGCAGGGTCACCGGGGAGCTGTTTTTT. It codes for CASNSRGRVTGELFF. Variable domain in full (rest from reference TRBV28 and TRBJ2-2): DVKVTQSSRYLVKRTGEKVFLECVQDMDHENMFWYRQDPGLGLRLIYFSYDVKMKEKGDIPEGYSVSREKKERFSLILESASTNQTSMYLCASNSRGRVTGELFFGEGSRLTVL.

This clonotype has only a few counts. As DNA, the CDR3 is TGCAGTGCTAGAGTTTATAGCGAGACGACCTACGAGCAGTACTTC. Its translation is CSARVYSETTYEQYF. The chain is built from TRBV20-1 and TRBJ2-7; tentative D call: TRBD2 (5 bases). The CDR3 covers 15 residues. Trimming left V 1 base short and J 2 bases short, with 15 bases between. Germline V lookup: CDR1 DFQATT, CDR2 SNEGSKA (reference sequence).